These 19 T cell receptor beta chains share one sample of origin, sequenced in a study of T cells in Graves' hyperthyroidism and ophthalmopathy. TCR beta CDR3 regions were amplified from RNA. Researchers ran a first-round RT-PCR on the TCR CDR3 using the HTBI primer set. Each CDR3 protein gets one entry after TCRdb re-called the multiplex PCR reads with MiXCR. The repertoire has roughly 250,000 distinct CDR3 sequences, 16% of them found once; the top ten carry more than 25%. The material sequenced was blood. The receptors were gathered from a woman aged 18-29 years with Graves' ophthalmopathy.

This clonotype appeared a few times. A read error may explain this, as a much larger clone is one base away. V gene TRBV28 combines with J gene TRBJ1-2; the D gene is possibly TRBD1 (6 bases). The germline V gene encodes CDR1 MDHEN and CDR2 SYDVKM. The CDR3 covers 13 residues. Trimming removed 6 bases at V and 9 bases at J, with 17 bases between. CDR3 nucleotide sequence: TGTGCCAGCAGCCCCATACAGGGTTATAGCTACACCTTC. Amino acid sequence: CASSPIQGYSYTF.

This clonotype was seen only a few times. The rearrangement uses TRBV10-2 and TRBJ2-7; TRBD2 aligns across 8 bases. The J segment lost 2 bases and the V segment lost 6 bases, leaving 6 bases of the junction unmatched. Germline CDR1 reads WSHSY; CDR2 reads SAAADI. This CDR3 is 14 amino acids long. CDR3 sequence: CASRSGTRTYEQYF. CDR3 coding DNA: TGCGCCAGCAGATCCGGGACTAGGACCTACGAGCAGTACTTC.

This clonotype has a count of ten or more. The DNA of the CDR3 is TGCAGTGCTAGCAGCCCCCTGGGCACTGAAGCTTTCTTT. Translating it yields CSASSPLGTEAFF. V and J are TRBV20-1 and TRBJ1-1; D gene unclear. CDR1 is DFQATT, CDR2 SNEGSKA, per germline (reference sequence). This CDR3 region has 13 residues. V was pared by 3 bases and J by 4 bases, with 12 bases between.

In its sample, this clonotype was seen many times. The V and J genes are TRBV16 and TRBJ2-7; D is ambiguous. CDR1 KGHSY and CDR2 FQNENV come from the germline V gene. The CDR3 has 16 amino acids. Trimming cost V 1 base and J 2 bases, with 15 bases left between them. CDR3 residues: CASSQYDRGFPYEQYF. The DNA for the CDR3 is TGTGCCAGCAGCCAATATGATCGTGGGTTTCCCTACGAGCAGTACTTC. Variable domain in full (rest from reference TRBV16 and TRBJ2-7): GEEVAQTPKHLVRGEGQKAKLYCAPIKGHSYVFWYQQVLKNEFKFLISFQNENVFDETGMPKERFSAKCLPNSPCSLEIQATKLEDSAVYFCASSQYDRGFPYEQYFGPGTRLTVT.

The table lists this clonotype with many counts. The chain uses TRBV12-3 or TRBV12-4 and TRBJ1-6; a weak D match, TRBD1 (6 bases). Trimming left V 5 bases short and J 10 bases short, with 15 bases between. The CDR3 totals 14 residues. CDR3 in DNA: TGTGCCAGCAGTCCCCGGGGGCCAGAGTCACCCCTCCACTTT. Its protein product is CASSPRGPESPLHF.

Many counts were recorded for this clonotype. The chain recombines TRBV15 with TRBJ1-2, with 10 bases identical to TRBD1. This CDR3 has 14 amino acids. Trimming took 1 base from V and 8 from J; bases not matched to a gene: 4. Germline-derived CDR1 and CDR2 are LNHNV and YYDKDF (reference sequence). The CDR3 protein is CATSRVGTGDGYTF. CDR3 nucleotides: TGTGCCACCAGCAGAGTGGGGACAGGGGACGGCTACACCTTC.

This clonotype was counted ten times or more. The V and J genes are TRBV2 and TRBJ2-1; D remains ambiguous. The CDR3 is made up of 13 amino acids. The germline V and J ends were trimmed by 7 bases and 6 bases, with 13 bases remaining between them. Germline lookup yields CDR1 SNHLY and CDR2 FYNNEI. The CDR3 bases are TGTGCCAGCACCGAGAATTCTGGCAATGAGCAGTTCTTC. Its protein is CASTENSGNEQFF.

The table lists this clonotype with many counts. This chain joins TRBV5-1 and TRBJ1-6; no firm D call. V was pared by 3 bases and J by 10 bases, with 14 bases between. The CDR3 extends over 14 amino acids. CDR1 and CDR2 from the germline V gene are SGHRS and YFSETQ. The CDR3 reads CASSSDLFASPLHF. The CDR3 nucleotides read TGCGCCAGCAGCTCGGACTTATTCGCGTCACCCCTCCACTTT.

This clonotype was observed at least ten times. The chain uses TRBV6-5 and TRBJ1-1; D gene unclear. The CDR3 sequence is 16 residues long. The V end was cut by 0 bases, the J end by 1 base, with 12 bases between. Germline CDR1 reads MNHEY; CDR2 reads SVGAGI. In DNA form, the CDR3 reads TGTGCCAGCAGTTACTCAATCAATTCCAGGAACACTGAAGCTTTCTTT. Translated: CASSYSINSRNTEAFF.

The chain links TRBV19 to TRBJ2-7; the match to TRBD1 covers 9 bases. The CDR3 covers 14 residues. The V and J ends lost 5 bases and 3 bases, in that order; junction bases with no gene match: 5. Per the germline V gene, CDR1 is LNHDA and CDR2 is SQIVND (reference sequence). In DNA form, the CDR3 reads TGTGCCAGTAGTCCCGGGACAGGGCACTACGAGCAGTACTTC. Translated, it gives CASSPGTGHYEQYF. The variable domain in full, with the rest retrieved from reference TRBV19 and TRBJ2-7, is DGGITQSPKYLFRKEGQNVTLSCEQNLNHDAMYWYRQDPGQGLRLIYYSQIVNDFQKGDIAEGYSVSREKKESFPLTVTSAQKNPTAFYLCASSPGTGHYEQYFGPGTRLTVT.

Many counts were recorded for this clonotype. The chain is built from TRBV19 and TRBJ1-1; D possibly corresponds to TRBD1 (5 bases). Germline CDR1 reads LNHDA; CDR2 reads SQIVND (reference sequence). Between the trimmed V and J ends, which lost 2 bases and 1 base, there was a span of 17 bases. The CDR3 has 17 amino acids. CDR3: CASSISPGRPSNTEAFF. The CDR3 bases are TGTGCCAGTAGTATAAGCCCAGGGCGCCCTTCGAACACTGAAGCTTTCTTT.

The CDR3: CASSPGTGIQETQYF. CDR3 sequence (DNA): TGTGCCAGCAGCCCCGGGACAGGGATCCAAGAGACCCAGTACTTC. The genes are TRBV7-9 and TRBJ2-5, with 9 bases fitting TRBD1. The CDR3 sequence is 15 residues long. The V segment lost 5 bases and the J segment 1 base; nucleotides outside the gene matches: 5. Germline lookup yields CDR1 SEHNR and CDR2 FQNEAQ (reference sequence).

A few counts support this clonotype. V and J are TRBV19 and TRBJ2-3, with TRBD2 matching 13 bases. Germline V lookup: CDR1 LNHDA, CDR2 SQIVND (reference sequence). Losses at the gene ends were 8 bases for V and 2 bases for J; bases not matched to a gene: 4. CDR3 size: 15 residues. The CDR3 reads CASRLAGGLTDTQYF. The CDR3 nucleotides are TGTGCCAGTCGACTAGCGGGGGGCCTCACAGATACGCAGTATTTT.

The J gene is TRBJ1-1, the V gene TRBV18, with 9 bases matching TRBD1. After removal of 6 bases from V and 4 bases from J, the junction contained 3 bases not matched to a gene. The germline V gene has CDR1 KGHSH and CDR2 LQKENI. The CDR3 has 13 residues. This CDR3 is CASSGTGPTEAFF. DNA for the CDR3: TGTGCCAGCTCCGGGACAGGGCCCACTGAAGCTTTCTTT.

This clonotype was counted many times. The chain uses TRBV7-9 and TRBJ2-4, with a possible D match to TRBD2 (6 bases). The germline V gene encodes CDR1 SEHNR and CDR2 FQNEAQ (reference sequence). CDR3 length: 15 residues. Trimming cost V 1 base and J 4 bases, with 11 bases left between them. The CDR3 loop is CASSLEGTQKNIQYF. The DNA of the CDR3 is TGTGCCAGCAGCTTAGAAGGGACTCAAAAAAACATTCAGTACTTC.

This clonotype was seen ten or more times. This chain links TRBV28 with TRBJ2-7, with TRBD2 matching over 7 bases. There are 17 residues in the CDR3. CDR1 and CDR2 from the germline V gene are MDHEN and SYDVKM. V shed 3 bases and J 2 bases; nucleotides not matched to a gene: 13. In DNA, the CDR3 is TGTGCCAGCAGTTTGTCGGCGGGAGTCCCAGCTACCTACGAGCAGTACTTC. This translates into CASSLSAGVPATYEQYF.

The genes are TRBV4-1 and TRBJ1-4; D uncertain. Germline V gives CDR1 MGHRA, CDR2 YSYEKL. The CDR3 sequence is 15 residues long. V dropped 0 bases and J dropped 8 bases, with 13 bases sitting between them. The CDR3 DNA follows: TGCGCCAGCAGCCAAGATCAACTAGGGCGGGAAAAACTGTTTTTT. This sequence encodes CASSQDQLGREKLFF.

This clonotype has a count of ten or more. The chain couples TRBV7-8 to TRBJ1-3; tentative D call: TRBD1 (6 bases). V was clipped by 5 bases and J by 1 base, with 12 bases between them. The CDR3 is 15 residues long. CDR1 SGHVS and CDR2 FQNEAQ come from the germline V gene. For the CDR3, the DNA is TGTGCCAGCAGCCTAGGGGGGATTTCTGGAAACACCATATATTTT. Translation: CASSLGGISGNTIYF. The complete variable domain, with remaining parts taken from reference TRBV7-8 and TRBJ1-3, reads GAGVSQSPRYKVAKRGQDVALRCDPISGHVSLFWYQQALGQGPEFLTYFQNEAQLDKSGLPSDRFFAERPEGSVSTLKIQRTQQEDSAVYLCASSLGGISGNTIYFGEGSWLTVV.

This clonotype was recorded many times. The chain employs TRBV2 and TRBJ2-2; 9 nucleotides align to TRBD1. Germline assignment: CDR1 SNHLY and CDR2 FYNNEI. Trimming at V came to 6 bases and at J to 1 base, leaving 3 bases not matched to a gene. The CDR3 contains 15 residues. The CDR3 region is CASRRQGGNTGELFF. Here the CDR3 DNA reads TGTGCCAGCAGGAGACAGGGGGGGAACACCGGGGAGCTGTTTTTT. Together with reference TRBV2 and TRBJ2-2, the CDR3 gives the full variable domain: EPEVTQTPSHQVTQMGQEVILRCVPISNHLYFYWYRQILGQKVEFLVSFYNNEISEKSEIFDDQFSVERPDGSNFTLKIRSTKLEDSAMYFCASRRQGGNTGELFFGEGSRLTVL.